The source of this T cell receptor (beta chain) is a study of blood T cell repertoires in COVID-19. The overall study: Samples taken during acute and convalescent COVID-19 were collected in the United States, Italy and Spain. Nucleic acid was either cDNA or gDNA, and it came from T cells, B-cell-depleted T cells, or PBMCs.

In the source study's methods: Amplified reference gene primers provided the basis for estimating nucleated cell counts. TCRdb keeps only in-frame clones here, not all; method: immunoSEQ multiplex PCR. The DNA was the basis for D and trimming; V, J and clone size are from that table. The table has some 120,000 clones, 70% to 90% seen once. Sequenced: peripheral blood. This TCR derives from a man younger than 40 with acute or convalescent COVID-19.

The CDR3 DNA reads TGTGCCAGCAGCGAACCAGATTACCCCTCTGGAAACACCATATATTTT. This sequence encodes CASSEPDYPSGNTIYF. This chain uses TRBV5-8 with TRBJ1-3, with unresolved D. The CDR3 totals 16 residues. CDR1 is SGHTS, CDR2 YDEGEE, per germline. The V end was cut by 4 bases, the J end by 0 bases, with 14 bases between.